A selection of T cell receptor beta chains follows, all from one sample in a study of shared clonotypes between healthy human individuals. Assay used: immunoSEQ multiplex PCR; TCRdb lists only in-frame clones, some missing. The sample yields a few hundred thousand clones, over 95% seen once. The sample was naive CD8+ T cells sorted from blood. The receptor source for this set is a woman aged 25 to 39 in good health. Both conserved end residues are part of each CDR3. The D gene is left open where the match is weak. Some rows mark clone size as missing; the rest say once, few, many or name a class of expanded clone.

V	D	J	size	DNA	CDR3
TRBV6-6	TRBD1	TRBJ2-5	-	TGTGCCAGCAGTGGGACAGGGGGAGAGACCCAGTACTTC	CASSGTGGETQYF
TRBV27	TRBD2	TRBJ2-1	once	TGTGCCAGCAGAATCTTTAGCGGGATCTCCTACAATGAGCAGTTCTTC	CASRIFSGISYNEQFF
TRBV7-9	-	TRBJ2-7	-	TGTGCCAGCAGCGGGGGACGGAGCTCCTACGAGCAGTACTTC	CASSGGRSSYEQYF
TRBV9	-	TRBJ1-1	few	TGTGCCAGCAGCGTAGGAGGGTCGGACACTGAAGCTTTCTTT	CASSVGGSDTEAFF
TRBV25-1	TRBD2	TRBJ2-7	-	TGTGCCAGCAGTGAGAGGACTAGCGGGAGAGGCGAGCAGTACTTC	CASSERTSGRGEQYF
TRBV30	-	TRBJ2-3	-	TGTGCCTGGAGTGTCGACCGGGACGCCAGCACAGATACGCAGTATTTT	CAWSVDRDASTDTQYF
TRBV11-1	TRBD2	TRBJ2-3	-	TGTGCCAGCAGCCAAGGACTAGCGGGAGTGGTGGGCACAGATACGCAGTATTTT	CASSQGLAGVVGTDTQYF
TRBV19	-	TRBJ2-7	-	TGTGCCAGTAGTATTTTAGAAGTCCCCTACGAGCAGTACTTC	CASSILEVPYEQYF
TRBV6-5	-	TRBJ2-1	-	TGTGCCAGCAGTCCCACGTCCCCGGTTTACAATGAGCAGTTCTTC	CASSPTSPVYNEQFF
TRBV11-2	-	TRBJ2-1	-	TGTGCCAGCAGCTTTGCGGGGAATGAGCAGTTCTTC	CASSFAGNEQFF
TRBV27	-	TRBJ1-5	-	TGTGCCAGCAGTTTATCAGTTGCAGCTCAGCCCCAGCATTTT	CASSLSVAAQPQHF
TRBV27	TRBD2	TRBJ2-7	-	TGTGCCAGCAGTCCCCTAGCGGGAGGGCCCTACGAGCAGTACTTC	CASSPLAGGPYEQYF
TRBV20-1	-	TRBJ1-2	few	TGCAGTGCTAGATCGGAGAATGGCTACACCTTC	CSARSENGYTF
TRBV5-1	TRBD1	TRBJ2-7	once	TGCGCCAGCAGCTTAACCACCGGGACAGGGTTTTACGAGCAGTACTTC	CASSLTTGTGFYEQYF
TRBV14	-	TRBJ1-4	-	TGTGCCAGCAGCCAAAGGCGCAGAGGGGAGGGAAAACTGTTTTTT	CASSQRRRGEGKLFF
TRBV7-4	TRBD1	TRBJ1-1	-	TGTGCCAGCAGCTTAAAGGGTAAACAGGGGCGAAACACTGAAGCTTTCTTT	CASSLKGKQGRNTEAFF
TRBV27	-	TRBJ2-2	-	TGTGCCAGCAGTTTATTGGGTTTCGGGGAGCTGTTTTTT	CASSLLGFGELFF
TRBV27	TRBD1	TRBJ2-7	-	TGTGCCAGCAGTGGAGGACCGGGACAGGGGACCTACGAGCAGTACTTC	CASSGGPGQGTYEQYF
TRBV7-9	-	TRBJ2-3	once	TGTGCCAGCAGCCGGACACATGGGGGGTGGACAGATACGCAGTATTTT	CASSRTHGGWTDTQYF
TRBV9	-	TRBJ2-1	-	TGTGCCAGCAGCGACGGGCAGAACTCCTACAATGAGCAGTTCTTC	CASSDGQNSYNEQFF
TRBV5-1	TRBD2	TRBJ2-3	-	TGCGCCAGCAGCTCGGGACTAGCGGGAGACACAGATACGCAGTATTTT	CASSSGLAGDTDTQYF
TRBV6-1	-	TRBJ1-2	-	TGTGCCAGCAGTGGAAGGACAGCCCGCTTTAACTATGGCTACACCTTC	CASSGRTARFNYGYTF
TRBV28	-	TRBJ2-7	-	TGTGCCAGCACCCGGAGGGACGAGCAGTACTTC	CASTRRDEQYF
TRBV13	-	TRBJ2-2	-	TGTGCCAGCAGCTTCAGCCAGGGCAGGGGACTATGGGGCAGCGGGGAGCTGTTTTTT	CASSFSQGRGLWGSGELFF
TRBV13	-	TRBJ2-5	-	TGTGCCAGCAGGAGTGGAGGGAGGGAGACCCAGTACTTC	CASRSGGRETQYF
TRBV25-1	-	TRBJ2-7	-	TGTGCCAGCAGTGAATTTCGGGGTCCCCACTACGAGCAGTACTTC	CASSEFRGPHYEQYF
TRBV28	-	TRBJ1-5	-	TGTGCCAGCAGAAATAGCAATCAGCCCCAGCATTTT	CASRNSNQPQHF
TRBV6-1	-	TRBJ2-4	-	TGTGCCAGCAGTGAACCCCAGGGGCTAGAAAACATTCAGTACTTC	CASSEPQGLENIQYF
TRBV11-2	-	TRBJ1-1	-	TGTGCCAGCAGCTTAGCCTCCCGTGGCACTGAAGCTTTCTTT	CASSLASRGTEAFF
TRBV28	-	TRBJ2-7	-	TGTGCCAGCAGTTTATTAAGGTTCTACGAGCAGTACTTC	CASSLLRFYEQYF
TRBV6-6	TRBD2	TRBJ2-7	-	TGTGCCAGCAGTTACTCATTAGCGGGAGGTTCCTACGAGCAGTACTTC	CASSYSLAGGSYEQYF
TRBV28	-	TRBJ2-3	-	TGTGCCAGCAGTTCTCCAGATACGCAGTATTTT	CASSSPDTQYF
TRBV6-5	-	TRBJ2-5	-	TGTGCCAGCTCTTCAATATTGGCACTCCCAGAGACCCAGTACTTC	CASSSILALPETQYF
TRBV19	-	TRBJ2-3	-	TGTGCCAGTAGTATTTCGGAGAACATCGGAGATACGCAGTATTTT	CASSISENIGDTQYF
TRBV9	-	TRBJ2-3	-	TGTGCCAGCAGCGTAGGTGGCGGGAGCACAGATACGCAGTATTTT	CASSVGGGSTDTQYF
TRBV9	-	TRBJ1-1	-	TGTGCCAGCAGCCCGTCAAGGGATTTCAACACTGAAGCTTTCTTT	CASSPSRDFNTEAFF
TRBV15	TRBD2	TRBJ2-1	-	TGTGCCACCAGCAGAGATATCCGCGATTGGGAGGGGACCTATGAGCAGTTCTTC	CATSRDIRDWEGTYEQFF
TRBV19	-	TRBJ1-2	once	TGTGCCAGTAACGGCGCCGCTAGCCCTTACTATGGCTACACCTTC	CASNGAASPYYGYTF
TRBV2	TRBD2	TRBJ2-3	-	TGTGCCAGCAGTGGATTAGCGGGAGAGATGACAGATACGCAGTATTTT	CASSGLAGEMTDTQYF
TRBV10-1	TRBD2	TRBJ2-3	-	TGCGCCAGCAGTGAGCGGGGACTAGCGGGAGGGCCGATAGATACGCAGTATTTT	CASSERGLAGGPIDTQYF
TRBV6-6	-	TRBJ1-1	-	TGTGCCAGCACTAAGGGGTTGGGGGGGAACACTGAAGCTTTCTTT	CASTKGLGGNTEAFF
TRBV27	-	TRBJ2-7	-	TGTGCCAGCAGTTTATATCCGGGACAACCCTACGAGCAGTACTTC	CASSLYPGQPYEQYF